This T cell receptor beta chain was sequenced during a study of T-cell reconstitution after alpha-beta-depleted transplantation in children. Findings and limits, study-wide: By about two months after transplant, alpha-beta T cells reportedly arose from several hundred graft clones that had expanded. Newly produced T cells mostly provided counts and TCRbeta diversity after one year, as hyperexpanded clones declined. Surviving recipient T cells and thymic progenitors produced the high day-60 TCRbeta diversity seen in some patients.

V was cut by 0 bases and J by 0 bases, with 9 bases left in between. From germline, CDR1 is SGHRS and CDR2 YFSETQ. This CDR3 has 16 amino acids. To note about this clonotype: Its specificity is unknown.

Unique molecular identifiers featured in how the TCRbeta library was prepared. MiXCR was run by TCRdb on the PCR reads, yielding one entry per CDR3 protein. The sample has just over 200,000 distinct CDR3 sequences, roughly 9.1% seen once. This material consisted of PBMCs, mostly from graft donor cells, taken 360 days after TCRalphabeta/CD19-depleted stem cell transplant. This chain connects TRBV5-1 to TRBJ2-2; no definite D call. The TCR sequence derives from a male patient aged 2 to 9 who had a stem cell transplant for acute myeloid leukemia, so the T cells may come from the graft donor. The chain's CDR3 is CASSLGVFANTGELFF. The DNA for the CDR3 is TGCGCCAGCAGCTTGGGTGTCTTCGCGAACACCGGGGAGCTGTTTTTT.